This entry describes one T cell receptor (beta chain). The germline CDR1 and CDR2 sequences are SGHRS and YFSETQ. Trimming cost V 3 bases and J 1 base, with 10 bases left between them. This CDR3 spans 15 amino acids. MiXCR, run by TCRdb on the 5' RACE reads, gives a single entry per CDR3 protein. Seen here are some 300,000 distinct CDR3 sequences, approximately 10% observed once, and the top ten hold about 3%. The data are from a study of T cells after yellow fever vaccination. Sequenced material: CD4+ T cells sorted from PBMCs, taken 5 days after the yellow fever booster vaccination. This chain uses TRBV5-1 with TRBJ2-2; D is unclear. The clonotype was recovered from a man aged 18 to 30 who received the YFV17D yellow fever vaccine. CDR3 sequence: CASSSQAMNTGELFF. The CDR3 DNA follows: TGCGCCAGCAGCTCTCAGGCCATGAACACCGGGGAGCTGTTTTTT.